These 14 T cell receptor beta chains came from one sample sequenced in a study of Ad26.COV2.S vaccination and SARS-CoV-2 variants (dated by TCRdb to the early 2020s). The method was the immunoSEQ multiplex PCR assay. TCRdb re-hosts the immuneACCESS table, in-frame sequences only. Its copies lack some clones; in the studies checked, an unresolved V gene accounts for under half of them, and the cause for the rest is not known. Across this sample there are approximately 460,000 clones, with roughly nine tenths seen only once. Of the sample, under 2% is held by the ten largest clones. Explained via the paper, the treatment or condition label denotes: about 20 received Ad26.COV2.S at low or high dose, single or two shots; about 5 received placebo; per-sample allocation not given. Repertoires of vaccine and placebo recipients were sequenced from samples collected on day 63 after the first injection. This specimen consisted of peripheral blood, obtained in a trial of Ad26.COV2.S vaccine versus placebo. The source is a person aged 18-60 years who received the Ad26.COV2.S COVID-19 vaccine or a placebo.

The chain carries TRBV5-1 and TRBJ2-3; D is unresolved. In germline, CDR1 is SGHRS, CDR2 YFSETQ. The length of the CDR3 is 15 residues. V was cut by 0 bases and J by 3 bases, with 11 bases left in between. CDR3 bases: TGCGCCAGCAGCTTGGCCGTAGTTCGTACAGATACGCAGTATTTT. This codes for CASSLAVVRTDTQYF.

V gene TRBV6-5 combines with J gene TRBJ1-2; no clear D. The V and J ends lost 0 bases and 4 bases respectively, with 9 bases between them. The CDR3 is 14 amino acids. Germline V gene sequence: CDR1 MNHEY, CDR2 SVGAGI. DNA of the CDR3: TGTGCCAGCAGTTACTCAGTTCGAGGCTATGGCTACACCTTC. Its translation is CASSYSVRGYGYTF.

This chain uses TRBV7-8 with TRBJ1-5; 7 bases agree with TRBD1. J gave up 4 bases and V 2 bases, and 11 bases lay outside the gene matches. The CDR3 totals 17 residues. Germline loops: CDR1 SGHVS, CDR2 FQNEAQ. For the CDR3, the DNA is TGTGCCAGCAGCTTAAAGACAGGGAAGGGAGGGAATCAGCCCCAGCATTTT. It encodes CASSLKTGKGGNQPQHF.

The V and J genes are TRBV5-1 and TRBJ1-2, with 8 bases matching TRBD1. Per germline, CDR1 SGHRS and CDR2 YFSETQ. V gave up 3 bases and J gave up 7 bases; unmatched junction bases: 8. CDR3 size: 14 residues. CDR3 nucleotide sequence: TGCGCCAGCAGCTCCGGGACAGGTAATTCTGGCTACACCTTC. It codes for CASSSGTGNSGYTF.

Written as DNA, the CDR3 is TGTGCCAGCAGTACGGGACAGGCCGTCTATGGCTACACCTTC. Residues: CASSTGQAVYGYTF. The genes are TRBV28 and TRBJ1-2; 8 nucleotides agree with TRBD1. This CDR3 is 14 amino acids long. Germline V gene lookup returns CDR1 MDHEN and CDR2 SYDVKM. J was trimmed by 4 bases and V by 5 bases; bases with no gene match: 6.

This chain connects TRBV5-1 to TRBJ2-5; D may be TRBD1 (6 bases). This CDR3 has 15 residues. Per germline, CDR1 SGHRS and CDR2 YFSETQ. Trimming shortened V by 0 bases and J by 5 bases, and 14 bases separated the two germline ends. CDR3 DNA: TGCGCCAGCAGCTTGGGGACAGAGGGATCGGAGACCCAGTACTTC. Translating it yields CASSLGTEGSETQYF.

V gene TRBV7-9 combines with J gene TRBJ1-4; D perhaps matches TRBD1 (6 bases). This CDR3 region has 16 residues. The germline V gene has CDR1 SEHNR and CDR2 FQNEAQ (reference sequence). Trimming stripped 8 bases from V and 4 bases from J, with 20 bases between. The CDR3, as DNA: TGTGCCAGCCTCTCCGACCCCCAGGGACATAATGAAAAACTGTTTTTT. Its protein product is CASLSDPQGHNEKLFF.

The genes are TRBV18 and TRBJ1-6; 7 bases align to TRBD1. The germline V gene has CDR1 KGHSH and CDR2 LQKENI. V gave up 3 bases and J gave up 8 bases; unmatched junction bases: 1. The CDR3 runs 13 residues. The CDR3 spells CASSPQGDSPLHF. CDR3 nucleotides: TGTGCCAGCTCACCCCAGGGGGATTCACCCCTCCACTTT.

The chain combines TRBV7-2 with TRBJ2-1; TRBD2 matches 8 bases. The ends lost 5 bases at V and 6 bases at J; junction bases unmatched: 9. CDR1 is SGHTA, CDR2 FQGNSA, per germline. The CDR3 runs 15 residues. The CDR3 DNA is TGTGCCAGCAGCATAGGACTAGCCGGGGGCAATGAGCAGTTCTTC. This sequence encodes CASSIGLAGGNEQFF. Full variable domain (remainder filled in from reference TRBV7-2 and TRBJ2-1): GAGVSQSPSNKVTEKGKDVELRCDPISGHTALYWYRQSLGQGLEFLIYFQGNSAPDKSGLPSDRFSAERTGGSVSTLTIQRTQQEDSAVYLCASSIGLAGGNEQFFGPGTRLTVL.

J is TRBJ2-1 and V is TRBV2; 7 bases map to TRBD2. Trimming took 4 bases from V and 5 from J; bases not matched to a gene: 5. In germline, CDR1 is SNHLY, CDR2 FYNNEI. The length of the CDR3 is 14 residues. The DNA for the CDR3 is TGTGCCAGCAGTGGTGGGGGAGGGCACAATGAGCAGTTCTTC. This encodes CASSGGGGHNEQFF. Filled out from reference TRBV2 and TRBJ2-1, the complete variable domain reads EPEVTQTPSHQVTQMGQEVILRCVPISNHLYFYWYRQILGQKVEFLVSFYNNEISEKSEIFDDQFSVERPDGSNFTLKIRSTKLEDSAMYFCASSGGGGHNEQFFGPGTRLTVL.

The V gene is TRBV4-3, the J gene TRBJ2-2; weak D call: TRBD1 (6 bases). This CDR3 region has 14 residues. The V and J ends lost 4 bases and 1 base respectively, with 7 bases between them. Germline V gives CDR1 LGHNA, CDR2 YSLEER. CDR3 bases: TGCGCCAGCAGCCCGACAGGGAACACCGGGGAGCTGTTTTTT. It codes for CASSPTGNTGELFF.

The chain uses TRBV11-2 and TRBJ2-2; no reliable D call. V lost 3 bases, J lost 1 base, and 6 bases lay in between. Germline CDR1 and CDR2: SGHAT and FQNNGV. The CDR3 consists of 14 residues. As DNA, the CDR3 is TGTGCCAGCAGCTTGAGTGAGAACACCGGGGAGCTGTTTTTT. This sequence encodes CASSLSENTGELFF.

The gene calls are TRBV11-2 and TRBJ1-2; TRBD1 might be the D (6 bases). The V gene lost 0 bases and the J gene lost 4 bases, with 12 bases spanning the gap. The CDR3 is 15 residues long. Germline CDR1 reads SGHAT; CDR2 reads FQNNGV. In DNA form, the CDR3 reads TGTGCCAGCAGCTTAGAAGGGGGGAGCCCCTATGGCTACACCTTC. Its translation is CASSLEGGSPYGYTF.

A word on this clone: This sample includes further DNA sequences coding for the same CDR3. This rearrangement joins TRBV7-2 to TRBJ1-5; 9 nucleotides agree with TRBD1. The CDR3 loop spans 15 amino acids. Germline lookup yields CDR1 SGHTA and CDR2 FQGNSA. V shed 1 base, J shed 4 bases, and the junction held 2 bases outside the gene matches. In DNA, the CDR3 is TGTGCCAGCAGCTTAGACAGGGGGCGGAATCAGCCCCAGCATTTT. It specifies CASSLDRGRNQPQHF.